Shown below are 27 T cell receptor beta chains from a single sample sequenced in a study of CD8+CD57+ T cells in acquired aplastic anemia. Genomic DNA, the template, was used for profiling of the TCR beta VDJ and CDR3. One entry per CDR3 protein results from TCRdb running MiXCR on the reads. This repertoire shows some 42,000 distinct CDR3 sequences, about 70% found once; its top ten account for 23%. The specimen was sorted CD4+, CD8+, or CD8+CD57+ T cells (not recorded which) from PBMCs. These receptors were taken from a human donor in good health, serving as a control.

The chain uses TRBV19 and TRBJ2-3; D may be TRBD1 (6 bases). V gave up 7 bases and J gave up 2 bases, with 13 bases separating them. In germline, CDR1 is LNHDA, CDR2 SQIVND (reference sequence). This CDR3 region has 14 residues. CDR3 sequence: CASMGASVTDTQYF. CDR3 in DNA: TGTGCCAGTATGGGGGCGAGCGTCACAGATACGCAGTATTTT.

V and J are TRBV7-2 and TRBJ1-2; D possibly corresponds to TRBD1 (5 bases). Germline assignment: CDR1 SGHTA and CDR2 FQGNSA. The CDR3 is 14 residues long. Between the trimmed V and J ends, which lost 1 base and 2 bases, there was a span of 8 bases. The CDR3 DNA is TGTGCCAGCAGCTTAGGACAGCTAAACTATGGCTACACCTTC. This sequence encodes CASSLGQLNYGYTF.

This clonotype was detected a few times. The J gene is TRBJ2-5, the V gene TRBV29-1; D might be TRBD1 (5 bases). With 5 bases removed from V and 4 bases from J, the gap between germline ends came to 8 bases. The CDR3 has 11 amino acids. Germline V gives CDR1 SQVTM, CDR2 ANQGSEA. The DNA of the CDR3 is TGCAGCGTTCGAAGGGGAGAGACCCAGTACTTC. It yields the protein CSVRRGETQYF.

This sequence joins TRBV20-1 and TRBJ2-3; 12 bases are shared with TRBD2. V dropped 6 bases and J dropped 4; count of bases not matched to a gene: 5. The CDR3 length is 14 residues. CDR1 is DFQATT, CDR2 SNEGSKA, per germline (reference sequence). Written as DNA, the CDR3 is TGCAGTGCGGTACTAGCGGGGGGCCCAGATACGCAGTATTTT. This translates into CSAVLAGGPDTQYF.

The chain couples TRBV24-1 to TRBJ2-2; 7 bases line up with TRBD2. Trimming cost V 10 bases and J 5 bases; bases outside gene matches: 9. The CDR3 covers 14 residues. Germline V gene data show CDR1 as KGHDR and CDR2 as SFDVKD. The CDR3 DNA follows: TGTGCCACGGGGGGGACTGTTGGAACCGGGGAGCTGTTTTTT. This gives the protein CATGGTVGTGELFF.

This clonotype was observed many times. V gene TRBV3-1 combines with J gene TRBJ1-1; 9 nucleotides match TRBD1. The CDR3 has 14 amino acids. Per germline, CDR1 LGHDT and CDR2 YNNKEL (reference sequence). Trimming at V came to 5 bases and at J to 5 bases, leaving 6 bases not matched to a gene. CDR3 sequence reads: CASSTGGAGTEAFF. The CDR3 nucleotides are TGTGCCAGCAGCACAGGGGGCGCGGGGACTGAAGCTTTCTTT.

CDR3 DNA: TGTGCCAGCAGCTCCAGGGAGGCCAACACAGATACGCAGTATTTT. Residues: CASSSREANTDTQYF. The rearrangement joins TRBV12-3 or TRBV12-4 to TRBJ2-3; D might be TRBD2 (6 bases). This CDR3 is built from 15 residues. Trimming removed 6 bases from V and 2 bases from J, with 15 bases in between.

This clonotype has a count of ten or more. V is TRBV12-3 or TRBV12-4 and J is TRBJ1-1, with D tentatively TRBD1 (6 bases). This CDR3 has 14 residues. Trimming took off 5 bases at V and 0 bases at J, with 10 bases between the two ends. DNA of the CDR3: TGTGCCAGCAGTCAACAGGGACTGAACACTGAAGCTTTCTTT. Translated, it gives CASSQQGLNTEAFF.

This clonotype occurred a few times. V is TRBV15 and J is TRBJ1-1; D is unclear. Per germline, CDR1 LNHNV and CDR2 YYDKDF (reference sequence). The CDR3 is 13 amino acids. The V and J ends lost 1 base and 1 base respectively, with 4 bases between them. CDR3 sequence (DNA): TGTGCCACCAGCAGAGGACCGAACACTGAAGCTTTCTTT. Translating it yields CATSRGPNTEAFF.

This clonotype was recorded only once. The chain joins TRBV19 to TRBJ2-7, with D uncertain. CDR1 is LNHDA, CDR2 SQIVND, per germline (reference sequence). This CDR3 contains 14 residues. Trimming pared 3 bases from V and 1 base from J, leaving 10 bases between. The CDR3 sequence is CASSIGWGSYEQYF. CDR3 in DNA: TGTGCCAGTAGTATCGGTTGGGGTTCCTACGAGCAGTACTTC.

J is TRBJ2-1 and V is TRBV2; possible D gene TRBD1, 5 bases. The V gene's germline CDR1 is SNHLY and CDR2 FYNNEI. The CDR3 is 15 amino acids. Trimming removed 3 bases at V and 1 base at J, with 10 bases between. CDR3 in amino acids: CASSDREGSYNEQFF. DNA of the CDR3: TGTGCCAGCAGTGACAGGGAAGGATCCTACAATGAGCAGTTCTTC.

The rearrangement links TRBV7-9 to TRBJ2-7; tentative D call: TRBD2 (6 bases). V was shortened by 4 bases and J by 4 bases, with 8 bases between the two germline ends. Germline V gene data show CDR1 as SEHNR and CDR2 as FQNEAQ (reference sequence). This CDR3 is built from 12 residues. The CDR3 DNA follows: TGTGCCAGCAGCTGGGGGGAGTACGAGCAGTACTTC. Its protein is CASSWGEYEQYF.

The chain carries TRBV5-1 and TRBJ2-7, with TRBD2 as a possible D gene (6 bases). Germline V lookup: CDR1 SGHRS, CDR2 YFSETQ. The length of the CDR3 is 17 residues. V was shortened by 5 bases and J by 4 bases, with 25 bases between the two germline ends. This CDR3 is CASSSEGVQAGIYEQYF. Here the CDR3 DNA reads TGCGCCAGCAGTTCAGAGGGTGTGCAGGCGGGAATATACGAGCAGTACTTC.

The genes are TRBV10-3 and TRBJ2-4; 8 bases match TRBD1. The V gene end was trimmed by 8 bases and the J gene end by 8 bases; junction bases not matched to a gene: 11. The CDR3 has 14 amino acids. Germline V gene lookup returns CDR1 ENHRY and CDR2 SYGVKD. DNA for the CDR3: TGTGCCATCGGTGGATCAGGGGGCCGTGACATTCAGTACTTC. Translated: CAIGGSGGRDIQYF.

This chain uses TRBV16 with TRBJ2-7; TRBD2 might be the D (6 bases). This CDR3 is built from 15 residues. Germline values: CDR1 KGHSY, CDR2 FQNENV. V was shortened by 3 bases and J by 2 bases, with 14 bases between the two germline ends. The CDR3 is CASSHPGLSPYEQYF. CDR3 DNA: TGTGCCAGCAGCCACCCGGGACTGTCACCCTACGAGCAGTACTTC.

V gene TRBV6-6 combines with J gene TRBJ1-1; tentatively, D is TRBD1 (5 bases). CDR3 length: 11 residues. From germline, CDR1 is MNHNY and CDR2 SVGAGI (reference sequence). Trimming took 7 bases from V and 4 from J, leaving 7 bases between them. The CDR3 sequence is CASTQGTEAFF. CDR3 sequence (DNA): TGTGCCAGCACTCAGGGCACTGAAGCTTTCTTT.

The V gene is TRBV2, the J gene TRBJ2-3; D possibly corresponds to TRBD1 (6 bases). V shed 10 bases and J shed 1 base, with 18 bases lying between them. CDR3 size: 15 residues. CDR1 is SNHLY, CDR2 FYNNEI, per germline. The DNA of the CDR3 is TGTGCCACCCGATGGCAGGGGCTGGGCACAGATACGCAGTATTTT. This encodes CATRWQGLGTDTQYF.

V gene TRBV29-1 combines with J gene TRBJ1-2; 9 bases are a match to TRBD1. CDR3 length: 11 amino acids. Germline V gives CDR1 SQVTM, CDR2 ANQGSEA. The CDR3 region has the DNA TGCAGTGATAGACAGGGGGGTGGCTACACCTTC. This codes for CSDRQGGGYTF. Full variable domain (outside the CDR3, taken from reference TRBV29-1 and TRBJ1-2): SAVISQKPSRDICQRGTSLTIQCQVDSQVTMMFWYRQQPGQSLTLIATANQGSEATYESGFVIDKFPISRPNLTFSTLTVSNMSPEDSSIYLCSDRQGGGYTFGSGTRLTVV.

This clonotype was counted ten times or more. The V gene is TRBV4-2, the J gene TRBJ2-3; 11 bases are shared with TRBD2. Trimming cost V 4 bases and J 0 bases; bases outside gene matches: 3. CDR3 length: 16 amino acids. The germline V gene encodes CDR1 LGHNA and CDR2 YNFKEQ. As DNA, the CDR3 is TGTGCCAGCAGCCCGTTAGCGGGGGGGAGCACAGATACGCAGTATTTT. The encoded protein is CASSPLAGGSTDTQYF.

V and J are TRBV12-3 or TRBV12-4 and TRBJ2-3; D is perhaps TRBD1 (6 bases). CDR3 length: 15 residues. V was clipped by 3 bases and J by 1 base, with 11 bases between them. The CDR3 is CASSFPRGGTDTQYF. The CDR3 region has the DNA TGTGCCAGCAGTTTTCCCAGGGGAGGCACAGATACGCAGTATTTT.

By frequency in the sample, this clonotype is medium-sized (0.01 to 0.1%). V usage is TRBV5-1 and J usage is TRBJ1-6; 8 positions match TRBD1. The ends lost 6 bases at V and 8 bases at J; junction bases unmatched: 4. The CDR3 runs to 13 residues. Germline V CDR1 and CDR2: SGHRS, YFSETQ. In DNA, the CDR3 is TGCGCCAGCAAAGGGACAGGAGATTCACCCCTCCACTTT. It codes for CASKGTGDSPLHF. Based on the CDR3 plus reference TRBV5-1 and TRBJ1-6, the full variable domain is KAGVTQTPRYLIKTRGQQVTLSCSPISGHRSVSWYQQTPGQGLQFLFEYFSETQRNKGNFPGRFSGRQFSNSRSEMNVSTLELGDSALYLCASKGTGDSPLHFGNGTRLTVT.

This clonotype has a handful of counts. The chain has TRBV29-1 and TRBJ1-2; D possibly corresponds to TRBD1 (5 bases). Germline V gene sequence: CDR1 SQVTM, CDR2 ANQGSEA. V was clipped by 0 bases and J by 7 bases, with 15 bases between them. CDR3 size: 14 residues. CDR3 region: CSVEEETRVRGYTF. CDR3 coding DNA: TGCAGCGTTGAAGAGGAGACCAGGGTTCGTGGCTACACCTTC.

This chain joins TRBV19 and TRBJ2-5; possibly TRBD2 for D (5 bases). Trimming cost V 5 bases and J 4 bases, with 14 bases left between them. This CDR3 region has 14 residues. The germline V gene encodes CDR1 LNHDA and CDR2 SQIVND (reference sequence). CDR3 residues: CASSSADLLETQYF. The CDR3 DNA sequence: TGTGCCAGTAGTTCCGCGGACTTGTTAGAGACCCAGTACTTC.

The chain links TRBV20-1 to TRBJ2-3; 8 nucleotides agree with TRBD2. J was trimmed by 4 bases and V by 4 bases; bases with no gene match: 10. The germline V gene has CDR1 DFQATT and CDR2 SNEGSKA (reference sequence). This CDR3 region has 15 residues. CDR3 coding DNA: TGCAGTGCTAACCCTAGGTTAGCGGGACCAGATACGCAGTATTTT. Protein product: CSANPRLAGPDTQYF.

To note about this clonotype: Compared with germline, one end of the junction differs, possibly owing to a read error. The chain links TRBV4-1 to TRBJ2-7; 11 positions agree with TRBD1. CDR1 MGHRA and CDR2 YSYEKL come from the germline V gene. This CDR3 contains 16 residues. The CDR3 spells CASSRGQGARTYEQYF. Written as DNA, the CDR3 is TGTGCCAGCAGCCGAGGACAGGGGGCGCGGACCTACGAGCAGTACTTC.

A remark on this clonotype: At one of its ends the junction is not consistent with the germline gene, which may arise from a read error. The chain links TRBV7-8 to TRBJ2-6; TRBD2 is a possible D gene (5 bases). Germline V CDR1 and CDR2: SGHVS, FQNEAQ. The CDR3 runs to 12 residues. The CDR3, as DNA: TGCGCCAGCAGCGGTGGGGCCAACGTCCTGACTTTC. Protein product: CASSGGANVLTF.

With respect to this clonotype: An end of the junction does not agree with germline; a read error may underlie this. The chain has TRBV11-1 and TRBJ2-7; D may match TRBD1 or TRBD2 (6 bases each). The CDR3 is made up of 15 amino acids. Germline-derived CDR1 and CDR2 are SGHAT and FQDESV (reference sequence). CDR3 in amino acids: CATSRDLGGSYEQYF. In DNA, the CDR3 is TGTGCCACCAGCAGAGATCTCGGGGGCTCATACGAGCAGTACTTC.